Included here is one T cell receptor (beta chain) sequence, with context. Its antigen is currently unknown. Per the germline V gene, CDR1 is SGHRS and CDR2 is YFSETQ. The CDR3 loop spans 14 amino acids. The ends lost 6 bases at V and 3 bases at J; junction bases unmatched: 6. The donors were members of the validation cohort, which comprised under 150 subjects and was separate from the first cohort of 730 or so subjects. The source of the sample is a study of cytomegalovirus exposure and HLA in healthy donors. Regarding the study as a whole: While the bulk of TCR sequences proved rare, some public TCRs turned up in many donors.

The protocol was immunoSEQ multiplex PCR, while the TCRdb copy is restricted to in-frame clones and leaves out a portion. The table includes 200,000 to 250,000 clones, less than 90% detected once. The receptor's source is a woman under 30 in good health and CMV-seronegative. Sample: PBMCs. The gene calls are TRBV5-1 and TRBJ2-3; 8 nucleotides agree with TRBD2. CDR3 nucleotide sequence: TGCGCCAGCAACCCCGGGGGGGAGACAGATACGCAGTATTTT. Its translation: CASNPGGETDTQYF.